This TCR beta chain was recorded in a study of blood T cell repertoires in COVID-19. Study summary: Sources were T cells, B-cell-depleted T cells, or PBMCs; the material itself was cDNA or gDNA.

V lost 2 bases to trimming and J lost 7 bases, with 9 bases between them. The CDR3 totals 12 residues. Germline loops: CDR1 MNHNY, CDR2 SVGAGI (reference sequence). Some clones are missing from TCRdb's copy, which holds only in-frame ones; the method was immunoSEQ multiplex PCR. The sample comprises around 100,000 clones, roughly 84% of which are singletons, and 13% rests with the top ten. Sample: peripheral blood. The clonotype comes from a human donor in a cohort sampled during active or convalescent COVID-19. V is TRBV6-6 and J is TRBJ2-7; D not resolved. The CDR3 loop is CASSYEAREQYF. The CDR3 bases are TGTGCCAGCAGTTACGAGGCGAGGGAGCAGTACTTC.